These T cell receptor beta chains were read from a single sample in a study of shared clonotypes between healthy human individuals. Sequencing was performed with immunoSEQ multiplex PCR; in TCRdb, only in-frame clones are kept and a portion is missing. The data contain about 2.1 million clones, more than 85% of them singletons. Material: naive CD8+ T cells from PBMCs. All receptors derive from a man younger than 35 in good health. Some clones in this sample may be carry-over from other donors' samples. CDR3s include the opening cysteine and the closing phenylalanine or tryptophan. The D gene is left open where the match is weak. Size values are once, few and many counts, or a class for expanded clones, and some rows have none.

v_gene	j_gene	abundance	d_gene	CDR3nt	CDR3aa
TRBV7-9	TRBJ1-1	.	.	TGTGCCAGCAGCGAAAGGACGGACTTAAACACTGAAGCTTTCTTT	CASSERTDLNTEAFF
TRBV5-5	TRBJ2-7	once	.	TGTGCCAGCAGCTTGGAAAGTGGGACGGGTCACGAGCAGTACTTC	CASSLESGTGHEQYF
TRBV29-1	TRBJ2-1	.	.	TGCAGCGTTGAGTTGGGTAGATTCAATGAGCAGTTCTTC	CSVELGRFNEQFF
TRBV29-1	TRBJ2-7	.	TRBD2	TGCAGCGTTCAGGGGCTAGCGGGCGCTTACTCCTACGAGCAGTACTTC	CSVQGLAGAYSYEQYF
TRBV4-3	TRBJ2-1	.	.	TGCGCCAGCAGCCAAGATAACGGGGGAGTCCAAAATGAGCAGTTCTTC	CASSQDNGGVQNEQFF
TRBV7-9	TRBJ2-7	.	.	TGTGCCAGCAGCCATCCACAGCGGACCTCCTACGAGCAGTACTTC	CASSHPQRTSYEQYF
TRBV2	TRBJ2-1	.	TRBD2	TGTGCCAGCAGTGACATCGCGGGAGAGGCCTACAATGAGCAGTTCTTC	CASSDIAGEAYNEQFF
TRBV11-3	TRBJ2-1	.	.	TGTGCCAGCAGCTACTGTATTGGGTTGGATGAGCAGTTCTTC	CASSYCIGLDEQFF
TRBV30	TRBJ2-7	once	TRBD1	TGTGCCTGGAGTGGTCCCGCCCGGGACAGGTATACCTACGAGCAGTACTTC	CAWSGPARDRYTYEQYF
TRBV29-1	TRBJ2-7	.	.	TGCAGCGTTGGTTTGGGGGTACTTGACGAGCAGTACTTC	CSVGLGVLDEQYF
TRBV6-5	TRBJ2-7	.	.	TGTGCCAGCACCAGGCCGGACAGCTCCTACGAGCAGTACTTC	CASTRPDSSYEQYF
TRBV6-5	TRBJ1-4	.	.	TGTGCCAGCAGAAAAACAGGGATATTTAATGAAAAACTGTTTTTT	CASRKTGIFNEKLFF
TRBV7-9	TRBJ1-6	.	.	TGTGCCAGCAGCGCCGGGGGGCCCCTCCACTTT	CASSAGGPLHF
TRBV9	TRBJ2-3	.	.	TGTGCCAGCTCCGGGGCTAGCACAGATACGCAGTATTTT	CASSGASTDTQYF
TRBV29-1	TRBJ1-2	once	.	TGCAGCGTTGACGATTGGAGCTACACCTTC	CSVDDWSYTF
TRBV9	TRBJ2-1	.	.	TGTGCCAGCAGCCCGGGTAGCTCCTACAATGAGCAGTTCTTC	CASSPGSSYNEQFF
TRBV7-9	TRBJ2-7	.	.	TGTGCCAGCAGCCCGCCGGCGGGGGACAGACCTTACGAGCAGTACTTC	CASSPPAGDRPYEQYF
TRBV11-2	TRBJ2-7	.	TRBD1	TGTGCCAGCAGCTTAGCGTGGACAGGGGGTTCCGAGCAGTACTTC	CASSLAWTGGSEQYF
TRBV9	TRBJ2-5	.	.	TGTGCCAGCAGCGTACAGGGTACCCACCAAGAGACCCAGTACTTC	CASSVQGTHQETQYF
TRBV14	TRBJ1-1	.	.	TGTGCCAGCAGCCAAGAAATCGGTACTGAAGCTTTCTTT	CASSQEIGTEAFF
TRBV6-1	TRBJ2-7	.	.	TGTGCCAGTCAGTGGGAGGCTCCCTACGAGCAGTACTTC	CASQWEAPYEQYF
TRBV7-8	TRBJ2-5	.	.	TGTGCCAGCAGCTTAGTGAGAGGGGAAGAGACCCAGTACTTC	CASSLVRGEETQYF
TRBV4-1	TRBJ2-1	.	TRBD1	TGCGCCAGCAGCCAAGAAGGGGGCCATGAGCAGTTCTTC	CASSQEGGHEQFF
TRBV7-9	TRBJ1-3	.	.	TGTGCCAGCAGCGCCCCGGGCGTTCGGTCTGGAAACACCATATATTTT	CASSAPGVRSGNTIYF
TRBV9	TRBJ1-2	.	TRBD1	TGTGCCAGCAGACCCTCCAGGGGGTATGGCTACACCTTC	CASRPSRGYGYTF
TRBV14	TRBJ1-3	.	.	TGTGCCAGCAGCCAAGGAGGATATAGCTCTGGAAACACCATATATTTT	CASSQGGYSSGNTIYF
TRBV29-1	TRBJ1-1	.	.	TGCAGCGTTGCGGGACGGCTGGGATTAGAAACTGAAGCTTTCTTT	CSVAGRLGLETEAFF
TRBV5-1	TRBJ1-2	.	.	TGCGCCAGCAGCTTGGGGGCTGATTATGGCTACACCTTC	CASSLGADYGYTF
TRBV28	TRBJ2-1	.	TRBD2	TGTGCCAGCAGTCATTCCGGGGGGTCGAATGAGCAGTTCTTC	CASSHSGGSNEQFF
TRBV6-5	TRBJ1-2	.	.	TGTGCCAGCAGTTACTCCGGGACTCCAGGGGGCTACACCTTC	CASSYSGTPGGYTF
TRBV29-1	TRBJ2-1	.	TRBD2	TGCAGCGTTGCTCTAGCGGGGCCATACAATGAGCAGTTCTTC	CSVALAGPYNEQFF
TRBV4-1	TRBJ2-7	.	.	TGCGCCAGCAGCCACAATAGGGTTAACGAGCAGTACTTC	CASSHNRVNEQYF
TRBV7-6	TRBJ2-3	.	TRBD2	TGTGCCAGCAGCTTAGGAACTAGCGGGAGGGTCACAGATACGCAGTATTTT	CASSLGTSGRVTDTQYF
TRBV5-4	TRBJ1-5	once	.	TGTGCCAGCAGGGAGTATAGCAATCAGCCCCAGCATTTT	CASREYSNQPQHF
TRBV19	TRBJ2-1	.	.	TGTGCCAGTCATATGGGCAATGAGCAGTTCTTC	CASHMGNEQFF
TRBV7-8	TRBJ2-7	.	TRBD2	TGTGCCAGCAGCGAACTGGCGGGAGGGTATAACGAGCAGTACTTC	CASSELAGGYNEQYF
TRBV9	TRBJ2-6	few	.	TGTGCCAGCAGCCCCTCTGGGGCCAACGTCCTGACTTTC	CASSPSGANVLTF
TRBV29-1	TRBJ1-1	.	.	TGCAGCGTTGAAGAGACTCCGGGCACTGAAGCTTTCTTT	CSVEETPGTEAFF
TRBV6-5	TRBJ2-5	.	TRBD2	TGTGCCAGCAGCTCGACTAGCGGTGAAGAGACCCAGTACTTC	CASSSTSGEETQYF
TRBV4-2	TRBJ1-5	few	.	TGTGCCAGCAGCCCCCCGCGGGGAGCCCAGCATTTT	CASSPPRGAQHF
TRBV7-8	TRBJ2-5	.	.	TGTGCCAGCAGCTCCGTCCCCAGGGCCGCTCGGGAGACCCAGTACTTC	CASSSVPRAARETQYF
TRBV14	TRBJ1-4	.	TRBD1	TGTGCCAGCAGCCAACATGGACAGGGAGAAGAAAAACTGTTTTTT	CASSQHGQGEEKLFF
TRBV28	TRBJ2-7	.	TRBD1	TGTGCCAGCAGTTTCTACGGGACAGTGCCCTCCTACGAGCAGTACTTC	CASSFYGTVPSYEQYF
TRBV28	TRBJ2-3	.	.	TGTGCCAGCAGTCCACTTTCACCGAAGGGCACAGATACGCAGTATTTT	CASSPLSPKGTDTQYF
TRBV9	TRBJ2-2	once	TRBD2	TGTGCCAGCAGCGTAGGGGAGGGAGGCGAAACCGGGGAGCTGTTTTTT	CASSVGEGGETGELFF
TRBV13	TRBJ2-4	once	TRBD2	TGTGCCAGCAGCTTAGGACTAGCGGGAGGGAGGATGCACATTCAGTACTTC	CASSLGLAGGRMHIQYF
TRBV6-1	TRBJ1-4	.	.	TGTGCCAGCAATATGAGGGGGGCCGATGAAAAACTGTTTTTT	CASNMRGADEKLFF
TRBV7-9	TRBJ2-7	.	.	TGTGCCAGCAGCCAATCCCGGGACAACACCTACGAGCAGTACTTC	CASSQSRDNTYEQYF
TRBV5-1	TRBJ1-2	few	TRBD1	TGCGCCAGCAGCATGGGACAGGACGTCTATGGCTACACCTTC	CASSMGQDVYGYTF
TRBV30	TRBJ1-2	few	TRBD1	TGTGCCTGCGACAGGGTGGGGTATGGCTACACCTTC	CACDRVGYGYTF
TRBV2	TRBJ2-7	.	TRBD2	TGTGCCAGCATCGGGGGGAAGACCTACGAGCAGTACTTC	CASIGGKTYEQYF
TRBV7-9	TRBJ1-2	.	.	TGTGCCAGCAGCTCACAGGGCGATGGCTACACCTTC	CASSSQGDGYTF
TRBV7-9	TRBJ2-1	.	.	TGTGCCAGCAGCTTTGGACCCGAGCAGTTCTTC	CASSFGPEQFF
TRBV7-6	TRBJ2-7	.	.	TGTGCCAGCAGCTTAGCTCCCGCTTACGAGCAGTACTTC	CASSLAPAYEQYF
TRBV7-8	TRBJ2-2	once	.	TGTGCCAGCAGCCTTGGCACCGGGGAGCTGTTTTTT	CASSLGTGELFF
TRBV7-9	TRBJ2-7	.	TRBD1	TGTGCCAGCAGCTTAACTCAGGGGGTCTCCTACGAGCAGTACTTC	CASSLTQGVSYEQYF
TRBV5-4	TRBJ2-1	.	TRBD2	TGTGCCAGCAGCCCCCTTCTAGCGGGAGGCAATGAGCAGTTCTTC	CASSPLLAGGNEQFF